This entry concerns a single T cell receptor (beta chain). Per the authors' pipeline: Cell counts per sample came from amplifying reference gene primers. The method was immunoSEQ multiplex PCR; TCRdb's version includes in-frame clones alone and lacks a portion of them. That table supplies the V and J calls and clone size; D and trimming were determined from the DNA. The table records about 52,000 clones, around 90% of them present only once. Germline V lookup: CDR1 SGHKS, CDR2 YYEKEE (reference sequence). CDR3 size: 14 residues. The V gene end was trimmed by 3 bases and the J gene end by 7 bases; junction bases not matched to a gene: 5. This sample is part of a study of blood T cell repertoires in COVID-19. The overall study: The study drew acute and convalescent COVID-19 samples from the United States, Italy and Spain. From T cells, B-cell-depleted T cells, or PBMCs came the material, which was cDNA or gDNA.

What was sequenced was peripheral blood. This receptor was identified in a human donor in a cohort sampled during active COVID-19. The V gene is TRBV5-5, the J gene TRBJ2-1; TRBD1 agrees at 9 bases. CDR3 region: CASSWGQGRNEQFF. In DNA form, the CDR3 reads TGTGCCAGCAGCTGGGGACAGGGTCGGAATGAGCAGTTCTTC.